This T cell receptor beta chain was captured in a study of blood T cell repertoires in COVID-19. The assay was immunoSEQ multiplex PCR, and TCRdb's table has in-frame clones only and misses some. Here the sample spans 200,000 to 250,000 clones, roughly four fifths being singletons. The V gene's germline CDR1 is SGHRS and CDR2 YFSETQ. The CDR3 covers 14 residues. V lost 0 bases, J lost 2 bases, and 2 bases stayed unmatched. The chain links TRBV5-1 to TRBJ2-7, with 7 bases fitting TRBD1. This TCR derives from a man in his forties who had recovered from COVID-19. The sample was PBMCs or T cells enriched from blood (not recorded which). CDR3 sequence (DNA): TGCGCCAGCAGCTTGGAAGGGACAGCCTACGAGCAGTACTTC. This encodes CASSLEGTAYEQYF.